This TCR beta chain was sequenced in a study of cytomegalovirus exposure and HLA in healthy donors. A note on this clone: What it binds is unknown.

Findings and limits, study-wide: A later analysis found first-cohort TCR clusters tended to co-occur in the 120 validation repertoires.

TCRdb keeps only in-frame clones here, not all; method: immunoSEQ multiplex PCR. The sample shows 150,000 or so clones, approximately 90% of them seen only once. The germline V and J ends were trimmed by 2 bases and 6 bases, with 16 bases remaining between them. The CDR3 runs to 15 residues. Germline V lookup: CDR1 WSHSY, CDR2 SAAADI. V usage is TRBV10-2 and J usage is TRBJ1-2; tentative D call: TRBD1 (5 bases). The sequenced sample consisted of PBMCs. The TCR sequence derives from a woman aged 25-40 years in good health and CMV-seropositive. The CDR3 DNA follows: TGCGCCAGCAGTGAGCGGGCAGGGAAGGATGATGGCTACACCTTC. Amino acid sequence: CASSERAGKDDGYTF.